The clone carrying this T cell receptor (beta chain) showed up just once. Its antigen is not known. This sample is part of a study of immune evolution from preneoplasia to lung adenocarcinoma. At the level of the study: HLA loss of heterozygosity: over 5.5% AIS, under 19% MIA, 30% to 35% ADC, none AAH.

Study-level results: Clonality was highest in normal lung, lower in later-stage lesions apparently.

Profiled with immunoSEQ multiplex PCR; TCRdb holds only in-frame clones, not every one. The sample shows about 26,000 clones, around 70% of them seen only once. Trimming left V 4 bases short and J 1 base short, with 14 bases between. Germline loops: CDR1 SGHRS, CDR2 YFSETQ. This CDR3 comprises 15 residues. Input material: FFPE invasive lung adenocarcinoma tissue. This chain connects TRBV5-1 to TRBJ1-1, with a tentative D call TRBD1 (5 bases). The receptor's source is a person aged 55-75 years with invasive lung adenocarcinoma. Some clones in this sample may be carry-over from other donors' samples. The CDR3 DNA sequence: TGCGCCAGCAGCGGGAGGGACGGCCGGAACACTGAAGCTTTCTTT. This gives the protein CASSGRDGRNTEAFF.